This T cell receptor beta chain originates from a study of OX40 agonist ivuxolimab in advanced cancers. Study-wide context: Patients with hepatocellular carcinoma, melanoma, renal cell or head and neck cancer made up the dose-escalation patients.

Germline V gene lookup returns CDR1 SGHTA and CDR2 FQGNSA. This CDR3 has 13 residues. On this clone: Germline is not matched at one junction end, which may reflect a read error.

Sequencing was performed with immunoSEQ multiplex PCR; in TCRdb, only in-frame clones are kept and a portion is missing. This table has 45,000 to 60,000 clones, about 80% appearing once. J is TRBJ1-1 and V is TRBV7-2; D call uncertain. The receptor's source is an adult with an advanced solid tumor such as melanoma, head and neck, liver or kidney cancer. The sequenced sample was CD4+ or CD8+ T cells sorted from blood, obtained in a trial of the OX40 agonist ivuxolimab. The CDR3 sequence: CASSHRWDTEAFF. CDR3 nucleotides: TGCGCCAGCAGCCACCGGTGGGATACTGAAGCTTTCTTT.